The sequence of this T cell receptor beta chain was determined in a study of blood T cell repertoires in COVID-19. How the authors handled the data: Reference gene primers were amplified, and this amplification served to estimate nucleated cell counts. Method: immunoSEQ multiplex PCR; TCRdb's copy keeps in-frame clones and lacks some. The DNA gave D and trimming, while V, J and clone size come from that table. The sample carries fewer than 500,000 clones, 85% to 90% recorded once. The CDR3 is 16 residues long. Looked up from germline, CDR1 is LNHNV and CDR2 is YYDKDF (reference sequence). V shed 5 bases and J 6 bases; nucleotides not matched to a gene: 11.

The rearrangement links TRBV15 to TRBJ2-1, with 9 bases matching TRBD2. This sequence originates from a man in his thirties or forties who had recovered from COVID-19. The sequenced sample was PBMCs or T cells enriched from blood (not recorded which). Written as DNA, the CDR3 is TGTGCCACCAGCGCGCCGGGACTAGCTATTTTCAATGAGCAGTTCTTC. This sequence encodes CATSAPGLAIFNEQFF.